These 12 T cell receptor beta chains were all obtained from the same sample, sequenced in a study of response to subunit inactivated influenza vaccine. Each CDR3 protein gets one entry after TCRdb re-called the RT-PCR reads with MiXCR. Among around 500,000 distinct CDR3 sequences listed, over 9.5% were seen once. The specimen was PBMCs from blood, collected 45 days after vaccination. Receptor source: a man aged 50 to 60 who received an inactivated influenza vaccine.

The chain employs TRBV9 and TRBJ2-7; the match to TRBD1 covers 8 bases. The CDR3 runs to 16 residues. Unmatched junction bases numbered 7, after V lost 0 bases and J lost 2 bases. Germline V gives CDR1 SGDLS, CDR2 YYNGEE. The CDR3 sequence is CASSVGVEDRAYEQYF. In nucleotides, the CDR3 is TGTGCCAGCAGCGTAGGAGTGGAGGACAGGGCCTACGAGCAGTACTTC.

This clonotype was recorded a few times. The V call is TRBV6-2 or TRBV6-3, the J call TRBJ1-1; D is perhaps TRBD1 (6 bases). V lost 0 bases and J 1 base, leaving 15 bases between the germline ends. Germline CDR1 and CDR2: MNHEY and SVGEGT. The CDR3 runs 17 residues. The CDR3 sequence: CASSYSAGAARNTEAFF. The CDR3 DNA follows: TGTGCCAGCAGTTACTCAGCGGGGGCGGCTAGGAACACTGAAGCTTTCTTT.

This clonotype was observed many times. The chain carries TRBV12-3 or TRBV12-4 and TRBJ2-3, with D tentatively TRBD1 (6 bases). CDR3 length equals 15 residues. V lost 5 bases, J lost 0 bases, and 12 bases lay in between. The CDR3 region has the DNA TGTGCCAGCAGTCCACCGGGACACAGCACAGATACGCAGTATTTT. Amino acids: CASSPPGHSTDTQYF.

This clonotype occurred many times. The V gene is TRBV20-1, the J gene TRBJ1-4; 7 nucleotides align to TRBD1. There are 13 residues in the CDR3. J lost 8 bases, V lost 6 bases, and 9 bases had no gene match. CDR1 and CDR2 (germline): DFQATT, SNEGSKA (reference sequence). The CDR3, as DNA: TGCAGTGCATATACAGGGGTAGAAGAAAAACTGTTTTTT. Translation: CSAYTGVEEKLFF.

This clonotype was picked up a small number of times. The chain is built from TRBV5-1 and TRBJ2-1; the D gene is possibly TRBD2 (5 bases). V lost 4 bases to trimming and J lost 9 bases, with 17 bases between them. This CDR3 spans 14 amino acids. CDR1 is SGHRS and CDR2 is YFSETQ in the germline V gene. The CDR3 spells CASSPTEPAGEQFF. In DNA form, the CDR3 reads TGCGCCAGCAGCCCAACGGAGCCGGCGGGTGAGCAGTTCTTC. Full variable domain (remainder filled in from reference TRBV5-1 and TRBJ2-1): KAGVTQTPRYLIKTRGQQVTLSCSPISGHRSVSWYQQTPGQGLQFLFEYFSETQRNKGNFPGRFSGRQFSNSRSEMNVSTLELGDSALYLCASSPTEPAGEQFFGPGTRLTVL.

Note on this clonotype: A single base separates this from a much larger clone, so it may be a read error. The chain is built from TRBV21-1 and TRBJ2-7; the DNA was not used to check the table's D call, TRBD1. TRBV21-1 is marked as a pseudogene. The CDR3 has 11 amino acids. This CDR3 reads CASRKATGQPF. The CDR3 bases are TGTGCCAGCAGGAAAGCGACGGGACAGCCCTTC.

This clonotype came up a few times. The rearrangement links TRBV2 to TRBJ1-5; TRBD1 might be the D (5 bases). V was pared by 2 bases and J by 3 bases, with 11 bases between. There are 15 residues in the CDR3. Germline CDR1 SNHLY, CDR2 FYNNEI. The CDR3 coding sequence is TGTGCCAGCAGTGAACTCAGACAGAACAATCAGCCCCAGCATTTT. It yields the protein CASSELRQNNQPQHF.

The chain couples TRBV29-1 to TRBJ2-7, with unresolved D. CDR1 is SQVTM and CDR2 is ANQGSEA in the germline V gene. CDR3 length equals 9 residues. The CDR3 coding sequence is TGCAGGGCGGCTTTCGAGCAGTACTTC. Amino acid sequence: CRAAFEQYF.

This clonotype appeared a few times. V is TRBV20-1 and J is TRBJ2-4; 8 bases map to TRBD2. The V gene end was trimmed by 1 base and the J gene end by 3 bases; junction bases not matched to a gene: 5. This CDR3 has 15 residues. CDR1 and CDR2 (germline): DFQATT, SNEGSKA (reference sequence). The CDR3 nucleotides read TGCAGTGCTAGAGTTGGTAGCGGGAACAAAAACATTCAGTACTTC. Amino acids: CSARVGSGNKNIQYF.

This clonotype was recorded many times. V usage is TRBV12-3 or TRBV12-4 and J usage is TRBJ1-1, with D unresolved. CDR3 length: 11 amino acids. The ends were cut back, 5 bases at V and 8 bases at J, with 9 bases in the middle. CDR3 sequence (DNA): TGTGCCAGCAGTCTCACAAGGGAAGCTTTCTTT. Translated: CASSLTREAFF.

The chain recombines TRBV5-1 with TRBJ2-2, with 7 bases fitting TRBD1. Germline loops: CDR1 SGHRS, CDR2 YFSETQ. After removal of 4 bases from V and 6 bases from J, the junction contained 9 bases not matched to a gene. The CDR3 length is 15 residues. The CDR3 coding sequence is TGCGCCAGCAGCCAAGGGGGCGCGGAGGCCGGGGAGCTGTTTTTT. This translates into CASSQGGAEAGELFF.

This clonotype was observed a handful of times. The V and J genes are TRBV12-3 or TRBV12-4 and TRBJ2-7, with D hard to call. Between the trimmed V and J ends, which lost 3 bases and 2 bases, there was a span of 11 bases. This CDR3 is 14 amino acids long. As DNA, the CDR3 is TGTGCCAGCAGTTTCTTTGGTGTAGCCTACGAGCAGTACTTC. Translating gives CASSFFGVAYEQYF.